Detailed here is one TCR beta chain. At the DNA level, this CDR3 is encoded by other sequences in the same sample as well. Among the 110 or so subjects of the validation cohort, separate from the approximately 670-subject first cohort, were the donors. TCRdb's table, derived via immunoSEQ multiplex PCR, lists solely in-frame clones and lacks some. This sample has a few hundred thousand clones; 70% to 90% occur once, and the top ten carry under 0.9%. These data originate in a study of cytomegalovirus exposure and HLA in healthy donors. Germline CDR1 MNHEY, CDR2 SMNVEV (reference sequence). The CDR3 contains 13 residues. The V segment lost 2 bases and the J segment 3 bases; nucleotides outside the gene matches: 0.

Source material: PBMCs. The clonotype originates from a woman under 30 in good health and CMV-seronegative. The gene calls are TRBV27 and TRBJ2-7; 8 positions match TRBD1. In nucleotides, the CDR3 is TGTGCCAGCAGTTTAACAGGGGGCTACGAGCAGTACTTC. Amino acids: CASSLTGGYEQYF.